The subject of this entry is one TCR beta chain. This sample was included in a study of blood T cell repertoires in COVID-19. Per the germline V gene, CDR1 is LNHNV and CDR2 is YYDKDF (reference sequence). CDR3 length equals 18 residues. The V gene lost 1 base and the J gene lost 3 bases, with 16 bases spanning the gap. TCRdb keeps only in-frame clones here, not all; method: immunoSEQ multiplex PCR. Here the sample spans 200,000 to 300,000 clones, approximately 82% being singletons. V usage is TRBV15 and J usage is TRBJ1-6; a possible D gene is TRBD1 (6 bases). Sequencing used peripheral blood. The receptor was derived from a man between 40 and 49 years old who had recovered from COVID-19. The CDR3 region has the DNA TGTGCCACCAGCAGAGTTTCCAGGGGCCAAAACTATAATTCACCCCTCCACTTT. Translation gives CATSRVSRGQNYNSPLHF.